The 22 T cell receptor beta chains below were found in one sample sequenced in a study of early T cells in non-severe SARS-CoV-2 infection. TCRdb analysed the 5' RACE reads with MiXCR anew, one entry per CDR3 protein. The data contain fewer than 65,000 distinct CDR3 sequences, over 9.5% of them singletons. Source material: whole blood. All receptors come from an adult who was a healthcare worker with PCR-confirmed SARS-CoV-2 infection or an uninfected control (not recorded which).

This clonotype has at least ten counts. J is TRBJ1-3 and V is TRBV20-1; D is possibly TRBD1 (5 bases). The CDR3 runs to 15 residues. Trimming took 0 bases from V and 3 from J, leaving 12 bases between them. Germline V CDR1 and CDR2: DFQATT, SNEGSKA (reference sequence). This chain's CDR3 is CSARDPQGSGNTIYF. The CDR3 DNA sequence: TGCAGTGCTAGAGATCCTCAGGGTAGTGGAAACACCATATATTTT.

This chain joins TRBV3-1 and TRBJ2-7; either TRBD1 or TRBD2 may fit D (5 bases each). The CDR3 runs to 15 residues. CDR1 is LGHDT, CDR2 YNNKEL, per germline (reference sequence). Trimming pared 4 bases from V and 1 base from J, leaving 14 bases between. The CDR3 region has the DNA TGTGCCAGCAGCCCGACCGGGACGACTTCCTACGAGCAGTACTTC. Encoded protein: CASSPTGTTSYEQYF.

In its sample, this clonotype was seen many times. The rearrangement uses TRBV19 and TRBJ2-2; possible D gene TRBD1, 6 bases. V was clipped by 1 base and J by 1 base, with 7 bases between them. Germline V gene data show CDR1 as LNHDA and CDR2 as SQIVND (reference sequence). The CDR3 is 15 residues long. CDR3 residues: CASSIGGQNTGELFF. In DNA form, the CDR3 reads TGTGCCAGTAGTATAGGGGGACAGAACACCGGGGAGCTGTTTTTT.

This clonotype was seen many times. V gene TRBV7-2 combines with J gene TRBJ2-6; 8 positions match TRBD1. CDR1 SGHTA and CDR2 FQGNSA come from the germline V gene. This CDR3 is built from 17 residues. The J segment lost 2 bases and the V segment lost 5 bases, leaving 8 bases of the junction unmatched. CDR3 bases: TGTGCCAGCAGCCGGACAGGGCAAAGTACTGGGGCCAACGTCCTGACTTTC. Its protein is CASSRTGQSTGANVLTF.

This clonotype was picked up many times. The chain joins TRBV4-3 to TRBJ2-5, with D maybe TRBD1 (5 bases). Germline loops: CDR1 LGHNA, CDR2 YSLEER. The CDR3 covers 15 residues. The V gene lost 4 bases and the J gene lost 4 bases, with 16 bases spanning the gap. This CDR3 is CASSRAYPGRETQYF. The DNA of the CDR3 is TGCGCCAGCAGCCGAGCGTACCCAGGGCGAGAGACCCAGTACTTC.

This clonotype was seen many times. The chain recombines TRBV29-1 with TRBJ1-6; 11 nucleotides agree with TRBD1. V trimming: 5 bases; J trimming: 0 bases; junction bases outside the gene matches: 3. Germline lookup yields CDR1 SQVTM and CDR2 ANQGSEA. The CDR3 length is 16 residues. In nucleotides, the CDR3 is TGCAGCGTTACGGGACAGGGGGTCTCCTATAATTCACCCCTCCACTTT. Amino acids: CSVTGQGVSYNSPLHF.

This clonotype was found a few times. CDR3 nucleotides: TGTGCCAGCAGCCCGTCGACAGGAAAACTAAACGGGGAGCTGTTTTTT. It translates to CASSPSTGKLNGELFF. V usage is TRBV9 and J usage is TRBJ2-2; a possible D gene is TRBD1 (6 bases). Trimming left V 4 bases short and J 7 bases short, with 20 bases between. Germline V CDR1 and CDR2: SGDLS, YYNGEE. The length of the CDR3 is 16 residues.

The genes are TRBV6-1 and TRBJ2-7; perhaps TRBD1 as D (5 bases). The CDR3 covers 14 residues. Germline CDR1 and CDR2: MNHNS and SASEGT. With 6 bases removed from V and 1 base from J, the gap between germline ends came to 13 bases. CDR3 sequence reads: CASRGTGHSYEQYF. The CDR3 DNA sequence: TGTGCCAGCAGAGGAACCGGACATTCCTACGAGCAGTACTTC.

The CDR3 nucleotides are TGTGCCAGCAGCTTATATGGGGGACTTTCGGGAGAGACCCAGTACTTC. Protein product: CASSLYGGLSGETQYF. The chain has TRBV7-3 and TRBJ2-5, with D possibly TRBD2 on 6 matching bases. CDR1 SGHTA and CDR2 FQGTGA come from the germline V gene. Trimming shortened V by 2 bases and J by 4 bases, and 17 bases separated the two germline ends. The CDR3 runs to 16 residues.

The rearrangement links TRBV27 to TRBJ2-1; D is perhaps TRBD1 or TRBD2 (5 bases each). CDR1 is MNHEY, CDR2 SMNVEV, per germline (reference sequence). V was trimmed by 3 bases and J by 7 bases, leaving 16 bases between them. The CDR3 runs 15 residues. The CDR3 spells CASSFFGTRRNEQFF. CDR3 nucleotides: TGTGCCAGCAGTTTCTTTGGGACCAGGCGAAATGAGCAGTTCTTC.

The rearrangement links TRBV2 to TRBJ1-5; 12 bases align to TRBD1. There are 18 residues in the CDR3. Germline loops: CDR1 SNHLY, CDR2 FYNNEI. Losses at the gene ends were 6 bases for V and 3 bases for J; bases not matched to a gene: 12. For the CDR3, the DNA is TGTGCCAGCAGGGGGACAGGGGGCCTACCATACTTCAATCAGCCCCAGCATTTT. Protein: CASRGTGGLPYFNQPQHF. Full variable domain (remainder filled in from reference TRBV2 and TRBJ1-5): EPEVTQTPSHQVTQMGQEVILRCVPISNHLYFYWYRQILGQKVEFLVSFYNNEISEKSEIFDDQFSVERPDGSNFTLKIRSTKLEDSAMYFCASRGTGGLPYFNQPQHFGDGTRLSIL.

This clonotype was recorded a few times. V usage is TRBV7-8 and J usage is TRBJ2-3; D remains unclear. Germline V gene data show CDR1 as SGHVS and CDR2 as FQNEAQ. V was shortened by 1 base and J by 1 base, with 6 bases between the two germline ends. The CDR3 is 14 amino acids. CDR3 residues: CASSLEAGTDTQYF. The CDR3 nucleotides are TGTGCCAGCAGCTTAGAGGCAGGCACAGATACGCAGTATTTT.

The table lists this clonotype with many counts. J is TRBJ2-3 and V is TRBV4-2; D remains unclear. Per germline, CDR1 LGHNA and CDR2 YNFKEQ. This CDR3 comprises 16 residues. V was shortened by 4 bases and J by 0 bases, with 14 bases between the two germline ends. The CDR3 DNA sequence: TGTGCCAGCAGCCGGGTCGGACCGGAGAGCACAGATACGCAGTATTTT. Translating it yields CASSRVGPESTDTQYF.

This clonotype appeared many times. The chain combines TRBV9 with TRBJ1-1, with D possibly being TRBD1 (6 bases). The germline V and J ends were trimmed by 4 bases and 4 bases, with 11 bases remaining between them. CDR1 and CDR2 (germline): SGDLS, YYNGEE. CDR3 length equals 13 residues. CDR3 coding DNA: TGTGCCAGCAGCCAAGACAGGTCCACTGAAGCTTTCTTT. Its translation: CASSQDRSTEAFF.

This chain links TRBV29-1 with TRBJ1-1; D not resolved. The ends were cut back, 3 bases at V and 11 bases at J, with 7 bases in the middle. CDR3 length equals 9 residues. Germline V CDR1 and CDR2: SQVTM, ANQGSEA. The DNA of the CDR3 is TGCAGCGTTGAGGATTTTGCTTTCTTT. It encodes CSVEDFAFF.

This clonotype has ten or more counts. The chain has TRBV28 and TRBJ2-7, with D unclear. Deletions cut 0 bases from V and 4 bases from J, with 4 bases between. In germline, CDR1 is MDHEN, CDR2 SYDVKM. The CDR3 runs to 12 residues. The CDR3 region is CASSLWAYEQYF. The CDR3 DNA is TGTGCCAGCAGTTTATGGGCGTACGAGCAGTACTTC.

This clonotype was seen repeatedly, ten times or more. The rearrangement joins TRBV6-5 to TRBJ2-1; D may be TRBD1 (5 bases). V lost 10 bases and J 5 bases, leaving 18 bases between the germline ends. The V gene's germline CDR1 is MNHEY and CDR2 SVGAGI. CDR3 length: 14 amino acids. Written as DNA, the CDR3 is TGTGCCAAGCACCCCCTTGGACATCACAATGAGCAGTTCTTC. Residues: CAKHPLGHHNEQFF.

This clonotype was seen many times. V usage is TRBV5-6 and J usage is TRBJ2-2, with 8 positions matching TRBD1. Germline V CDR1 and CDR2: SGHDT, YYEEEE. CDR3 length: 17 residues. The junction had 7 bases not matched to a gene; V was cut back by 0 bases and J by 3 bases. CDR3 sequence (DNA): TGTGCCAGCAGCTTGGCCCACGGGACAGGCTACACCGGGGAGCTGTTTTTT. It codes for CASSLAHGTGYTGELFF.

The rearrangement uses TRBV6-1 and TRBJ1-5; tentatively, D is TRBD1 (5 bases). The CDR3 loop spans 15 amino acids. V was pared by 5 bases and J by 3 bases, with 14 bases between. CDR1 is MNHNS and CDR2 is SASEGT in the germline V gene. The CDR3 DNA follows: TGTGCCAGCAGTCTACGGGGGAAACTCAATCAGCCCCAGCATTTT. The encoded protein is CASSLRGKLNQPQHF.

This clonotype appeared many times. J is TRBJ2-2 and V is TRBV4-2, with 9 nucleotides matching TRBD1. Germline assignment: CDR1 LGHNA and CDR2 YNFKEQ. The CDR3 length is 16 residues. The V gene end was trimmed by 0 bases and the J gene end by 5 bases; junction bases not matched to a gene: 4. The chain's CDR3 is CASSQDPQGATGELFF. CDR3 nucleotide sequence: TGTGCCAGCAGCCAAGATCCACAGGGGGCAACCGGGGAGCTGTTTTTT.

At least ten counts were recorded for this clonotype. The rearrangement joins TRBV5-1 to TRBJ1-5; 9 nucleotides match TRBD1. Germline CDR1 reads SGHRS; CDR2 reads YFSETQ. This CDR3 has 16 amino acids. V was clipped by 0 bases and J by 0 bases; unmatched bases: 1. The CDR3 DNA sequence: TGCGCCAGCAGCTTGGGGACAGGGGTTAGCAATCAGCCCCAGCATTTT. This encodes CASSLGTGVSNQPQHF. Filled out from reference TRBV5-1 and TRBJ1-5, the complete variable domain reads KAGVTQTPRYLIKTRGQQVTLSCSPISGHRSVSWYQQTPGQGLQFLFEYFSETQRNKGNFPGRFSGRQFSNSRSEMNVSTLELGDSALYLCASSLGTGVSNQPQHFGDGTRLSIL.

This clonotype showed up many times. The chain has TRBV6-6 and TRBJ2-7, with 10 bases lining up with TRBD1. Germline V gene sequence: CDR1 MNHNY, CDR2 SVGAGI (reference sequence). Losses at the gene ends were 6 bases for V and 3 bases for J; bases not matched to a gene: 8. This CDR3 is 15 amino acids long. CDR3 DNA sequence: TGTGCCAGCAGCCCCGGGACAGGGGTTAACTACGAGCAGTACTTC. It encodes CASSPGTGVNYEQYF.